This T cell receptor (beta chain) was recovered during a study of T cell responses to AZD1222 COVID-19 vaccine. Study-wide results and caveats: Only a handful of AZD1222 recipients were seropositive at baseline. Increased Spike-specific TCR breadth and depth were observed after two AZD1222 doses.

The ends lost 3 bases at V and 6 bases at J; junction bases unmatched: 5. In germline, CDR1 is KGHSH, CDR2 LQKENI. This CDR3 is 15 amino acids long. Clones were read by immunoSEQ multiplex PCR, and TCRdb kept only the in-frame ones, dropping some. The sample carries tens of thousands of clones, about 81% recorded once. Concerning this clone: Its target is not known.

The material was peripheral blood, obtained on day 0 of AZD1222 vaccination. V and J are TRBV18 and TRBJ2-2; 9 nucleotides line up with TRBD2. The sequence was collected from an adult in good health. In DNA form, the CDR3 reads TGTGCCAGCTCACCGGGGACTAGCAATGCCGGGGAGCTGTTTTTT. It specifies CASSPGTSNAGELFF.